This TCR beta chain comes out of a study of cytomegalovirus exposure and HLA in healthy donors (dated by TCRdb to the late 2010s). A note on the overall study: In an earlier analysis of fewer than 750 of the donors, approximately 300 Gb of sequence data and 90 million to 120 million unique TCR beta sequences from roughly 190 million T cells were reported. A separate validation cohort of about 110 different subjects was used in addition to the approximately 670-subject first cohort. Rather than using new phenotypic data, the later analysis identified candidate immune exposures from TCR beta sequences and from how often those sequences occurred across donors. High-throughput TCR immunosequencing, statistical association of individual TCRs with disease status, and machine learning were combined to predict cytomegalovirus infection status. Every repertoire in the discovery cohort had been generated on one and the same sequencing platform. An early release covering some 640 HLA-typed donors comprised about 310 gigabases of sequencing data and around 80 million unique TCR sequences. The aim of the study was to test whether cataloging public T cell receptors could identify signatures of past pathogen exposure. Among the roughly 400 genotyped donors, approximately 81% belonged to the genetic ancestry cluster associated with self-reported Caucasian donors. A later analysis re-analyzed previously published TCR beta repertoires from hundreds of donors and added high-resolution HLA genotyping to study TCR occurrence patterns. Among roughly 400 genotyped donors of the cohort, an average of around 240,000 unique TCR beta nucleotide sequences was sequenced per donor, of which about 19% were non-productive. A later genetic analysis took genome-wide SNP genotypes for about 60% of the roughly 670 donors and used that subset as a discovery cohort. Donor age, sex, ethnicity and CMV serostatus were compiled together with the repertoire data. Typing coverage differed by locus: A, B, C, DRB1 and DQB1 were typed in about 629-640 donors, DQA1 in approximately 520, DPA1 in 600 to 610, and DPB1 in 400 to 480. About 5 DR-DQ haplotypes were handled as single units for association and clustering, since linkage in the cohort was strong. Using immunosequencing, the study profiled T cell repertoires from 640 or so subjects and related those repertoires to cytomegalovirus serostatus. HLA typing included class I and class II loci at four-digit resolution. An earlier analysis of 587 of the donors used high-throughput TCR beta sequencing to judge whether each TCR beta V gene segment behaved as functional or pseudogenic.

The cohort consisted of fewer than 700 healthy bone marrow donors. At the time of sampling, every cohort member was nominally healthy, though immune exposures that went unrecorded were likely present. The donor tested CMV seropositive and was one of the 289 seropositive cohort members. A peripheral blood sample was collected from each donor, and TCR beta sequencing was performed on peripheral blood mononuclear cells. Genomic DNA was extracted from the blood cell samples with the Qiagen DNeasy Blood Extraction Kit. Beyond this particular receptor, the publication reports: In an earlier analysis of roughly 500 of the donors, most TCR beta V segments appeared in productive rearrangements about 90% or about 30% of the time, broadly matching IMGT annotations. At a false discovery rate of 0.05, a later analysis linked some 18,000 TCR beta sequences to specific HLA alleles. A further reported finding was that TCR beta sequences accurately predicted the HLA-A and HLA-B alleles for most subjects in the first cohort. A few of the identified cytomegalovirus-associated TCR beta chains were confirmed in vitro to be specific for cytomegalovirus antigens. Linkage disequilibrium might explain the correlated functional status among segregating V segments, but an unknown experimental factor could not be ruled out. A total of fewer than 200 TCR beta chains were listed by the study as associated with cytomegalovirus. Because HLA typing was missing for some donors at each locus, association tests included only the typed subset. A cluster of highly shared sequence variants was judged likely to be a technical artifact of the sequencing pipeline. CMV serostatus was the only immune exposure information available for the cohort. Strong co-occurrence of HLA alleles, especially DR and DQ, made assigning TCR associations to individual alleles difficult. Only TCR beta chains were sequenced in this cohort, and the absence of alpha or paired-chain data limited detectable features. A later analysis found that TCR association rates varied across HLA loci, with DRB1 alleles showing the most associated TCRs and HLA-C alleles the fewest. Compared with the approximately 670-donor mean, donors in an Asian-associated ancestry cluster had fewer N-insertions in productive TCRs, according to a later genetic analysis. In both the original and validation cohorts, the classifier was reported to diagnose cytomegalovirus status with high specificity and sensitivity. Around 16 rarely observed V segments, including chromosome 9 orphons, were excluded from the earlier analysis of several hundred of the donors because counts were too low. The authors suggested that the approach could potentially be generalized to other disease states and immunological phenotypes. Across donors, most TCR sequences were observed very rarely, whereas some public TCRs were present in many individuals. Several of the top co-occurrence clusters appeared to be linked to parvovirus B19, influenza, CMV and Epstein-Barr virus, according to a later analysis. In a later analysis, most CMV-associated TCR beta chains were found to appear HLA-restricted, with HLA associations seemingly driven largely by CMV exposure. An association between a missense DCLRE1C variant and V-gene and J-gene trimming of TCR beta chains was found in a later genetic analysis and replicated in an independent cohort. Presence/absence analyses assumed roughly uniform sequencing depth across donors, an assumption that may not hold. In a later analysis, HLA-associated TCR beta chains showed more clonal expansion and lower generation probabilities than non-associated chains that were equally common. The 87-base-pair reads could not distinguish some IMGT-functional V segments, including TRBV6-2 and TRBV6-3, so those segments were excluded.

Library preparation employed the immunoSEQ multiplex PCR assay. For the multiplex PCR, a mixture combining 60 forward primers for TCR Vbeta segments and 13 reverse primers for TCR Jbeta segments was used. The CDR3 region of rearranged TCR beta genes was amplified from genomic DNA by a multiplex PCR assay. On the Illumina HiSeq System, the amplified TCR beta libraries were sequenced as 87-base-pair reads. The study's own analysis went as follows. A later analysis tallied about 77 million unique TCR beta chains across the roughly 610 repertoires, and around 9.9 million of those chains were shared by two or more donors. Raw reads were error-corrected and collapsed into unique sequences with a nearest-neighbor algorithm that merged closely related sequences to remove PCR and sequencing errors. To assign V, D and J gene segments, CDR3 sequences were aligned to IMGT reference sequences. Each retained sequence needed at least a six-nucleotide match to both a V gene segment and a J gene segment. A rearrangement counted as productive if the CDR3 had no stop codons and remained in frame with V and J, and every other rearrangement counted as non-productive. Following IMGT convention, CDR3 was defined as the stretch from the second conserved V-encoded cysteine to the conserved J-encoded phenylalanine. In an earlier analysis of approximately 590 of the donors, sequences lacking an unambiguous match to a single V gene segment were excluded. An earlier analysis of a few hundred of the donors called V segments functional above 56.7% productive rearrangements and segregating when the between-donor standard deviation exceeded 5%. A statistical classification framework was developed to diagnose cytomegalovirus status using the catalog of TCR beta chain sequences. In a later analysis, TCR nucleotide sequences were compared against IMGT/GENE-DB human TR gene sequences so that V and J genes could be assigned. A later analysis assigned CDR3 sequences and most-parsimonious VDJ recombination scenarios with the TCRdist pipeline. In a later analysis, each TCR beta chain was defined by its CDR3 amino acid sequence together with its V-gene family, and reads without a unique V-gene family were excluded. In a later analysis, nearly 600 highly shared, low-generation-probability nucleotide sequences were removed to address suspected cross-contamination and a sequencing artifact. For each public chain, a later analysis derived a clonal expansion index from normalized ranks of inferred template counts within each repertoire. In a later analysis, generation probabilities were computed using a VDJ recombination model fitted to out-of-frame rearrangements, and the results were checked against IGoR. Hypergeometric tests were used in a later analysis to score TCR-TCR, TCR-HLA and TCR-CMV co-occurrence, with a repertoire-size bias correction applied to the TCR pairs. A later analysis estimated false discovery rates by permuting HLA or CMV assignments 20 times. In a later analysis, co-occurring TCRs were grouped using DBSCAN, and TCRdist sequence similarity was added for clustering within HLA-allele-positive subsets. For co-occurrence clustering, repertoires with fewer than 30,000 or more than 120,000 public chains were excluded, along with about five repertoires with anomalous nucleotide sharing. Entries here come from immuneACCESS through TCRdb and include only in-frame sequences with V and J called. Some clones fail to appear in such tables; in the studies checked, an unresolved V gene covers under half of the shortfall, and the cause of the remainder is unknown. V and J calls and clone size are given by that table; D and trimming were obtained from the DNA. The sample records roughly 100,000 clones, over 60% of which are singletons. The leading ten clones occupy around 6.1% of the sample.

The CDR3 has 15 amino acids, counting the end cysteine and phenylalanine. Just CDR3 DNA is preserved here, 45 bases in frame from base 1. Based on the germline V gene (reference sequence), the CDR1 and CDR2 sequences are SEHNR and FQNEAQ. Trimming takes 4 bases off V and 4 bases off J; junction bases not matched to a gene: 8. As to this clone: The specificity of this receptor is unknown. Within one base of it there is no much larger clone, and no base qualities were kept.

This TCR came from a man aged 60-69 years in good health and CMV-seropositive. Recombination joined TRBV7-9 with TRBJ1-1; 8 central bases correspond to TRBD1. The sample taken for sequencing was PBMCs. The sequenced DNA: TGTGCCAGCAGCTCTCAACAGGGGGGGGCCACTGAAGCTTTCTTT. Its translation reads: CASSSQQGGATEAFF.